The 15 T cell receptor beta chains listed next were all sequenced from one sample in a study of PD-1 blockade in classical Hodgkin lymphoma. This table comes from immunoSEQ multiplex PCR, and its TCRdb copy is limited to in-frame clones, with some not included. The table records around 23,000 clones, around 84% of them present only once. Relapses following autologous stem cell transplantation were seen in all patients, with brentuximab vedotin exposure varying. Magnetic negative selection was used to purify CD4+ T cells from PBMCs that had been thawed. This material consisted of CD4+ T cells from blood, taken at baseline. The receptors here all came from a human donor with classical Hodgkin lymphoma.

The J gene is TRBJ2-3, the V gene TRBV5-1; D gene uncertain. Germline lookup yields CDR1 SGHRS and CDR2 YFSETQ. Trimming stripped 3 bases from V and 4 bases from J, with 15 bases between. There are 15 residues in the CDR3. This CDR3 reads CASSYTGLGSDTQYF. In DNA, the CDR3 is TGCGCCAGCAGCTATACCGGGCTAGGCTCAGATACGCAGTATTTT.

J is TRBJ1-2 and V is TRBV7-8, with a weak D call TRBD1 (5 bases). The CDR3 length is 15 residues. Germline V gives CDR1 SGHVS, CDR2 FQNEAQ. V lost 7 bases, J lost 2 bases, and 17 bases lay in between. This CDR3 reads CASTRTRGVNYGYTF. The CDR3 region has the DNA TGTGCCAGCACGCGTACCCGGGGGGTAAACTATGGCTACACCTTC. The full variable domain, with the rest looked up from reference TRBV7-8 and TRBJ1-2, is GAGVSQSPRYKVAKRGQDVALRCDPISGHVSLFWYQQALGQGPEFLTYFQNEAQLDKSGLPSDRFFAERPEGSVSTLKIQRTQQEDSAVYLCASTRTRGVNYGYTFGSGTRLTVV.

V is TRBV6-1 and J is TRBJ1-5; 8 bases agree with TRBD1. V lost 6 bases, J lost 5 bases, and 6 bases stayed unmatched. The CDR3 has 14 residues. Germline V gene sequence: CDR1 MNHNS, CDR2 SASEGT. Written as DNA, the CDR3 is TGTGCCAGCAGCCAAACAGGGGGGGATCAGCCCCAGCATTTT. Translated, it gives CASSQTGGDQPQHF.

The chain combines TRBV7-6 with TRBJ1-6; no clear D gene. The germline V gene encodes CDR1 SGHVS and CDR2 FNYEAQ. V was pared by 0 bases and J by 6 bases, with 9 bases between. The CDR3 is made up of 15 amino acids. The CDR3 region has the DNA TGTGCCAGCAGCTTAGCTGCGCAGAGTAATTCACCCCTCCACTTT. It yields the protein CASSLAAQSNSPLHF. The full variable domain, its missing parts supplied by reference TRBV7-6 and TRBJ1-6, is GAGVSQSPRYKVTKRGQDVALRCDPISGHVSLYWYRQALGQGPEFLTYFNYEAQQDKSGLPNDRFSAERPEGSISTLTIQRTEQRDSAMYRCASSLAAQSNSPLHFGNGTRLTVT.

This sequence joins TRBV7-3 and TRBJ2-1, with 9 bases matching TRBD2. This CDR3 has 16 residues. V trimming: 2 bases; J trimming: 7 bases; junction bases outside the gene matches: 9. Looked up from germline, CDR1 is SGHTA and CDR2 is FQGTGA. In DNA form, the CDR3 reads TGTGCCAGCAGCTTAGTGTGGCGGGGGGGCCAGAATGAGCAGTTCTTC. Its protein is CASSLVWRGGQNEQFF.

CDR3 nucleotides: TGTGCCAGCAGGACTAGCGGGGGGGGTATTGAGCAGTTCTTC. This encodes CASRTSGGGIEQFF. This chain connects TRBV7-9 to TRBJ2-1; TRBD2 matches at 14 bases. Germline V gene sequence: CDR1 SEHNR, CDR2 FQNEAQ (reference sequence). V lost 6 bases to trimming and J lost 9 bases; unmatched junction nucleotides: 4. The CDR3 has 14 amino acids.

This clone was recorded once. The chain is built from TRBV19 and TRBJ1-2; D remains ambiguous. This CDR3 region has 14 residues. CDR1 LNHDA and CDR2 SQIVND come from the germline V gene (reference sequence). Trimming stripped 5 bases from V and 7 bases from J, with 17 bases between. The CDR3 loop reads CASSPSARAVGYTF. As DNA, the CDR3 is TGTGCCAGTAGTCCAAGCGCAAGGGCGGTTGGCTACACCTTC.

In this sample, this clone turned up once. The genes are TRBV23-1 and TRBJ2-1; D possibly uses TRBD1 or TRBD2 (5 bases each). Being an ORF, TRBV23-1 has a function that is uncertain. The CDR3 loop spans 14 amino acids. Trimming removed 4 bases at V and 8 bases at J, with 15 bases between. In DNA, the CDR3 is TGCGCCAGCAGTCCCGGTGGGACGGGCGATGAGCAGTTCTTC. It specifies CASSPGGTGDEQFF.

This clone showed up just once. This sequence joins TRBV6-6 and TRBJ2-3; TRBD2 matches 8 bases. Germline assignment: CDR1 MNHNY and CDR2 SVGAGI (reference sequence). J gave up 2 bases and V 8 bases, and 9 bases lay outside the gene matches. The CDR3 runs 15 residues. CDR3 DNA sequence: TGTGCCAGCGTACGGGGGGGCCGTGTCACAGATACGCAGTATTTT. Amino acids: CASVRGGRVTDTQYF.

This clone showed up just a few times. The CDR3 sequence: CASSSHMNTEAFF. CDR3 DNA sequence: TGTGCCAGCAGCTCCCACATGAACACTGAAGCTTTCTTT. The chain is built from TRBV9 and TRBJ1-1; no reliable D call. Per germline, CDR1 SGDLS and CDR2 YYNGEE. This CDR3 has 13 residues. Trimming cost V 4 bases and J 0 bases, with 7 bases left between them.

This rearrangement joins TRBV10-3 to TRBJ1-1, with 8 bases fitting TRBD1. Germline V gene lookup returns CDR1 ENHRY and CDR2 SYGVKD. Trimming at V came to 7 bases and at J to 0 bases, leaving 1 base not matched to a gene. The CDR3 loop spans 13 amino acids. The CDR3 nucleotides are TGTGCCATCAAGGGACAGGTGAACACTGAAGCTTTCTTT. Protein: CAIKGQVNTEAFF.

The chain employs TRBV5-1 and TRBJ2-2, with 12 bases identical to TRBD2. CDR3 length: 17 amino acids. CDR1 and CDR2 (germline): SGHRS, YFSETQ. The V gene end was trimmed by 7 bases and the J gene end by 3 bases; junction bases not matched to a gene: 10. DNA for the CDR3: TGCGCCAGCGGCCTAGCGGGGGGGCCCCGGGACACCGGGGAGCTGTTTTTT. Its translation: CASGLAGGPRDTGELFF.

In this sample, this clone turned up a few times. CDR3 region: CASILQGSTEAFF. CDR3 coding DNA: TGTGCCAGCATCCTACAGGGGAGCACTGAAGCTTTCTTT. This chain links TRBV6-1 with TRBJ1-1; 7 positions match TRBD1. V lost 7 bases, J lost 4 bases, and 6 bases stayed unmatched. The CDR3 covers 13 residues. Germline lookup yields CDR1 MNHNS and CDR2 SASEGT.

The genes are TRBV28 and TRBJ1-1, with TRBD1 matching 7 bases. V gave up 5 bases and J gave up 3 bases; unmatched junction bases: 9. CDR1 is MDHEN, CDR2 SYDVKM, per germline. The CDR3 sequence is 15 residues long. The chain's CDR3 is CASSGGTAGDTEAFF. Written as DNA, the CDR3 is TGTGCCAGCAGTGGAGGGACAGCCGGAGACACTGAAGCTTTCTTT.

Only a few counts were recorded for this clone. This chain links TRBV4-3 with TRBJ2-7; 10 bases line up with TRBD2. With V trimmed by 4 bases and J by 4 bases, 10 bases remained unmatched. Per the germline V gene, CDR1 is LGHNA and CDR2 is YSLEER. The CDR3 length is 16 residues. This CDR3 is CASSLGLAGAIYEQYF. DNA of the CDR3: TGCGCCAGCAGCCTAGGGCTAGCGGGGGCCATATACGAGCAGTACTTC.